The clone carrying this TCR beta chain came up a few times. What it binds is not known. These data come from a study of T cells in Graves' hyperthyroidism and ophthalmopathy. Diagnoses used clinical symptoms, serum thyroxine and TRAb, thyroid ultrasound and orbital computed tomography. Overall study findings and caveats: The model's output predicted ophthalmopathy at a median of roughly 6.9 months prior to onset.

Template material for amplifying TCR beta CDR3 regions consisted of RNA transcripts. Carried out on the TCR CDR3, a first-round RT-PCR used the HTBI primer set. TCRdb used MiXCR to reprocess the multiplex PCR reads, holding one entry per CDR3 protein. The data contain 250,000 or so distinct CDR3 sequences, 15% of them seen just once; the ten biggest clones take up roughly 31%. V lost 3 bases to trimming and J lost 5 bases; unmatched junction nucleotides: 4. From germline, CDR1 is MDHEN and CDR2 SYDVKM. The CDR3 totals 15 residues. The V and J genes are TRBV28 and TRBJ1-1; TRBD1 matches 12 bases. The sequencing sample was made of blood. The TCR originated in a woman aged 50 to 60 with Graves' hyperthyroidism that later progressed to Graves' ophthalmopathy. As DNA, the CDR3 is TGTGCCAGCAGTTTCGGGACAGGGGGCTATACTGAAGCTTTCTTT. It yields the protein CASSFGTGGYTEAFF.